This T cell receptor (beta chain) derives from a study of T-cell memory formation after mild COVID-19. Across the study: Most TCR clusters belonged to a single donor.

Comment on this clonotype: Its cognate antigen is unknown.

The CDR3 sequence is 15 residues long. The V gene lost 3 bases and the J gene lost 3 bases, with 15 bases spanning the gap. Germline CDR1 is MNHEY and CDR2 is SMNVEV (reference sequence). Whole-study findings and limits: In pre-infection memory, a portion of responding clones appeared, which suggested that cross-reactive memory joined.

Using constant-segment primers, 5'RACE produced TCR alpha and TCR beta cDNA libraries carrying sample barcodes and UMIs. A single record per CDR3 protein comes from TCRdb applying MiXCR to the 5' RACE reads. The sample includes about 560,000 distinct CDR3 sequences, over 15% seen only once; the top ten take more than 10%. This rearrangement joins TRBV27 to TRBJ2-7; TRBD2 is a possible D gene (6 bases). Sequenced sample: PBMCs or a T cell subset sorted from them (not recorded which). This TCR came from an adult woman who had mild COVID-19 (a few samples of this study predate the infection). Cell type and time point are not known. The chain's CDR3 is CASSFRPGENYEQYF. The CDR3 bases are TGTGCCAGCAGTTTCCGCCCGGGGGAGAACTACGAGCAGTACTTC.